This T cell receptor (beta chain) was recovered during a study of blood T cell repertoires in COVID-19. Study-wide background: Samples representing acute and convalescent COVID-19 were sourced from the United States, Italy and Spain. Sample material is recorded as cDNA or gDNA derived from T cells, B-cell-depleted T cells, or PBMCs.

Participants were aged about 18 to 100 years, lived in under 30 US areas, and enrolled virtually. Cohort assignment relied on participant-reported clinical history. Libraries were prepared by immunoSEQ multiplex PCR; TCRdb keeps only in-frame clonotypes and omits some of them. The sample gives roughly 250,000 clones, 88% of which show up once; roughly 1.2% is in the top ten. CDR3 size: 15 residues. Germline CDR1 reads LGHDT; CDR2 reads YNNKEL (reference sequence). With 5 bases removed from V and 4 bases from J, the gap between germline ends came to 14 bases. The sequencing input was PBMCs or T cells enriched from blood (not recorded which). The source is a woman aged 40 to 50 with acute COVID-19. The chain combines TRBV3-1 (or the pseudogene TRBV3-2) with TRBJ1-4; no definite D call. The DNA for the CDR3 is TGTGCCAGCAGCGGAGGGCTTACAAATAATGAAAAACTGTTTTTT. This codes for CASSGGLTNNEKLFF.